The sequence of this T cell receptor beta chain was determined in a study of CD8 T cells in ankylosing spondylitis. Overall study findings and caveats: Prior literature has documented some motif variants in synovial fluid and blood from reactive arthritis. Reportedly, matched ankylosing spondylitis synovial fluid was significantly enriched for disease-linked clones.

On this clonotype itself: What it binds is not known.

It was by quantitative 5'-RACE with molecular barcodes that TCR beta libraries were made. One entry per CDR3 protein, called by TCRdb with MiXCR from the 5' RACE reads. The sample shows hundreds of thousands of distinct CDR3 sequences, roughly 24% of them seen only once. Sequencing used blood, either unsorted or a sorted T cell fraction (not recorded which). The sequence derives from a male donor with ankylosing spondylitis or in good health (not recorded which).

The CDR3 reads CASSLVSGREQETQYF. The DNA for the CDR3 is TGTGCCAGCAGCTTAGTAAGCGGGAGGGAACAAGAGACCCAGTACTTC. The chain recombines TRBV7-9 with TRBJ2-5; 10 bases agree with TRBD2. V lost 1 base, J lost 2 bases, and 4 bases stayed unmatched. This CDR3 region has 16 residues. Germline CDR1 is SEHNR and CDR2 is FQNEAQ (reference sequence).